These 32 T cell receptor beta chains were sequenced from one sample in a study of blood T cell repertoires in COVID-19. Clones were read by immunoSEQ multiplex PCR, and TCRdb kept only the in-frame ones, dropping some. The top ten hold around 20% of the sample, which has just under 95,000 clones, about 80% seen once. Material for sequencing was peripheral blood. The receptor source for this set is a human donor in a cohort sampled during active COVID-19.

This clone showed up just a few times. The rearrangement joins TRBV10-2 to TRBJ2-6; 7 bases are shared with TRBD1. CDR3 size: 15 residues. The germline gives CDR1 WSHSY, CDR2 SAAADI. Trimming cost V 4 bases and J 1 base; bases outside gene matches: 1. The CDR3 sequence: CASSATGSGANVLTF. CDR3 nucleotide sequence: TGCGCCAGCAGTGCGACAGGGTCTGGGGCCAACGTCCTGACTTTC.

The chain carries TRBV6-1 and TRBJ1-6; D is undetermined. V lost 1 base, J lost 14 bases, and 6 bases lay in between. The CDR3 has 11 amino acids. Germline CDR1 MNHNS, CDR2 SASEGT. This CDR3 is CASSEDITLHF. The CDR3, as DNA: TGTGCCAGCAGTGAAGATATTACCCTCCACTTT.

This clone was observed a handful of times. This chain links TRBV30 with TRBJ1-4, with D uncertain. CDR1 GTSNPN and CDR2 SVGIG come from the germline V gene (reference sequence). Trimming cost V 4 bases and J 11 bases, with 14 bases left between them. CDR3 length: 12 residues. The DNA for the CDR3 is TGTGCCTGGATGCTTACCGCGGGGAAACTGTTTTTT. The encoded protein is CAWMLTAGKLFF.

The V and J genes are TRBV6-6 and TRBJ1-6; D gene ambiguous. Germline loops: CDR1 MNHNY, CDR2 SVGAGI (reference sequence). This CDR3 has 14 residues. V was shortened by 0 bases and J by 10 bases, with 10 bases between the two germline ends. CDR3 DNA: TGTGCCAGCAGTTACTCCGAGGCAATGTCACCCCTCCACTTT. Its translation: CASSYSEAMSPLHF.

J is TRBJ2-7 and V is TRBV5-1, with 7 bases aligning to TRBD2. The CDR3 has 16 amino acids. V was clipped by 0 bases and J by 3 bases; unmatched bases: 9. The germline V gene has CDR1 SGHRS and CDR2 YFSETQ. This chain's CDR3 is CASSLESSGLFYEQYF. The DNA for the CDR3 is TGCGCCAGCAGCTTGGAATCTAGCGGCCTCTTCTACGAGCAGTACTTC. Filled out from reference TRBV5-1 and TRBJ2-7, the complete variable domain reads KAGVTQTPRYLIKTRGQQVTLSCSPISGHRSVSWYQQTPGQGLQFLFEYFSETQRNKGNFPGRFSGRQFSNSRSEMNVSTLELGDSALYLCASSLESSGLFYEQYFGPGTRLTVT.

The rearrangement uses TRBV19 and TRBJ1-3; D not certain. The V gene's germline CDR1 is LNHDA and CDR2 SQIVND (reference sequence). This CDR3 region has 15 residues. Trimming cost V 4 bases and J 3 bases, with 13 bases left between them. Here the CDR3 reads CASSTVLTGGNTIYF. The CDR3 DNA sequence: TGTGCCAGTAGTACGGTCTTGACGGGTGGAAACACCATATATTTT.

The chain employs TRBV7-2 and TRBJ2-7; a weak D match, TRBD2 (7 bases). This CDR3 region has 15 residues. Germline CDR1 reads SGHTA; CDR2 reads FQGNSA. Trimming left V 5 bases short and J 2 bases short, with 16 bases between. The CDR3: CASSRGRGGPYEQYF. The CDR3 region has the DNA TGTGCCAGCAGCCGGGGTAGGGGGGGCCCCTACGAGCAGTACTTC. Supplemented by reference TRBV7-2 and TRBJ2-7, the full variable domain reads GAGVSQSPSNKVTEKGKDVELRCDPISGHTALYWYRQSLGQGLEFLIYFQGNSAPDKSGLPSDRFSAERTGGSVSTLTIQRTQQEDSAVYLCASSRGRGGPYEQYFGPGTRLTVT.

The chain uses TRBV9 and TRBJ2-7, with D hard to call. There are 13 residues in the CDR3. CDR1 is SGDLS, CDR2 YYNGEE, per germline. V lost 3 bases and J 2 bases, leaving 9 bases between the germline ends. Written as DNA, the CDR3 is TGTGCCAGCAGCGCGCCGCCTACCTACGAGCAGTACTTC. It is translated as CASSAPPTYEQYF.

J is TRBJ2-7 and V is TRBV4-1, with D unclear. The V end lost 4 bases, the J end lost 2 bases, and 9 bases lay between the germline ends. This CDR3 is 13 amino acids long. Germline-derived CDR1 and CDR2 are MGHRA and YSYEKL. The CDR3 region is CASSLEQAYEQYF. Here the CDR3 DNA reads TGCGCCAGCAGCCTCGAGCAGGCCTACGAGCAGTACTTC.

This chain joins TRBV7-9 and TRBJ1-4; TRBD1 is a possible D gene (5 bases). The V gene's germline CDR1 is SEHNR and CDR2 FQNEAQ (reference sequence). V was clipped by 3 bases and J by 6 bases, with 14 bases between them. The CDR3 is 15 amino acids. The CDR3 region is CASSFGIGTDEKLFF. CDR3 nucleotide sequence: TGTGCCAGCAGCTTTGGGATCGGGACTGATGAAAAACTGTTTTTT.

V usage is TRBV28 and J usage is TRBJ2-1, with 8 bases matching TRBD2. Germline trimming cut 8 bases from V and 12 bases from J; bases unmatched to any gene: 12. Germline CDR1 reads MDHEN; CDR2 reads SYDVKM. There are 13 residues in the CDR3. CDR3 region: CASEGTSHFGQFF. The CDR3 DNA reads TGTGCCAGCGAGGGGACTAGTCACTTCGGGCAGTTCTTC. Based on the CDR3 plus reference TRBV28 and TRBJ2-1, the full variable domain is DVKVTQSSRYLVKRTGEKVFLECVQDMDHENMFWYRQDPGLGLRLIYFSYDVKMKEKGDIPEGYSVSREKKERFSLILESASTNQTSMYLCASEGTSHFGQFFGPGTRLTVL.

The chain joins TRBV11-3 to TRBJ2-1; 8 bases are shared with TRBD2. The CDR3 is made up of 16 amino acids. J lost 13 bases, V lost 1 base, and 15 bases had no gene match. Per the germline V gene, CDR1 is SGHNT and CDR2 is YENEEA. CDR3 bases: TGTGCCAGCAGCTTAGGGACCGGGACTAGTAGATTGAAACAGTTCTTC. This codes for CASSLGTGTSRLKQFF.

The J gene is TRBJ2-7, the V gene TRBV19, with TRBD1 matching 9 bases. V was pared by 6 bases and J by 0 bases, with 12 bases of the junction left unmatched. Germline CDR1 is LNHDA and CDR2 is SQIVND (reference sequence). The CDR3 runs to 17 residues. CDR3 loop: CASRRIGAGQGSYEQYF. For the CDR3, the DNA is TGTGCCAGTAGACGCATTGGCGCGGGACAGGGCTCCTACGAGCAGTACTTC.

The rearrangement uses TRBV5-4 and TRBJ2-5; 7 nucleotides line up with TRBD2. Germline V gene sequence: CDR1 SGHNT, CDR2 YYREEE (reference sequence). Germline trimming cut 4 bases from V and 1 base from J; bases unmatched to any gene: 4. This CDR3 region has 14 residues. The CDR3 sequence: CASSIGLGQETQYF. CDR3 coding DNA: TGTGCCAGCAGCATAGGACTAGGCCAAGAGACCCAGTACTTC.

The CDR3 is CASSAGAYNEQFF. The CDR3 nucleotides are TGTGCCAGCAGTGCAGGTGCCTACAATGAGCAGTTCTTC. This sequence joins TRBV28 and TRBJ2-1, with D hard to call. This CDR3 comprises 13 residues. CDR1 is MDHEN and CDR2 is SYDVKM in the germline V gene. The ends were cut back, 5 bases at V and 2 bases at J, with 7 bases in the middle.

The CDR3 sequence: CASSYTSRGGYEQYF. The CDR3 DNA reads TGTGCCAGCAGTTACACGTCCAGGGGTGGCTACGAGCAGTACTTC. The chain couples TRBV6-5 to TRBJ2-7; TRBD1 might be the D (6 bases). This CDR3 contains 15 residues. V lost 2 bases to trimming and J lost 3 bases, with 14 bases between them. The V gene's germline CDR1 is MNHEY and CDR2 SVGAGI.

This chain connects TRBV5-1 to TRBJ1-4, with D hard to call. The CDR3 covers 14 residues. In germline, CDR1 is SGHRS, CDR2 YFSETQ. Trimming cost V 4 bases and J 4 bases, with 11 bases left between them. This CDR3 reads CASSLGGLNEKLFF. CDR3 DNA sequence: TGCGCCAGCAGCCTAGGAGGGCTTAATGAAAAACTGTTTTTT. Based on the CDR3 plus reference TRBV5-1 and TRBJ1-4, the full variable domain is KAGVTQTPRYLIKTRGQQVTLSCSPISGHRSVSWYQQTPGQGLQFLFEYFSETQRNKGNFPGRFSGRQFSNSRSEMNVSTLELGDSALYLCASSLGGLNEKLFFGSGTQLSVL.

The V gene is TRBV4-2, the J gene TRBJ1-1, with a possible D match to TRBD1 (6 bases). The V end was cut by 4 bases, the J end by 1 base, with 13 bases between. The CDR3 totals 15 residues. Germline CDR1 is LGHNA and CDR2 is YNFKEQ. This CDR3 is CASSPLTGRNTEAFF. As DNA, the CDR3 is TGTGCCAGCAGCCCATTAACAGGGAGGAACACTGAAGCTTTCTTT.

This chain links TRBV2 with TRBJ1-1; a possible D gene is TRBD1 (6 bases). The CDR3 loop spans 13 amino acids. V lost 6 bases to trimming and J lost 1 base, with 9 bases between them. Germline CDR1 SNHLY, CDR2 FYNNEI. CDR3 sequence (DNA): TGTGCCAGCAGCGCGGACAGGAACACTGAAGCTTTCTTT. As protein: CASSADRNTEAFF.

J is TRBJ2-5 and V is TRBV5-1; TRBD1 agrees at 9 bases. The germline V gene encodes CDR1 SGHRS and CDR2 YFSETQ. This CDR3 spans 17 amino acids. J was trimmed by 2 bases and V by 3 bases; bases with no gene match: 11. The CDR3 region has the DNA TGCGCCAGCAGCTCCCCCCACGGGACAGGGCGTCAAGAGACCCAGTACTTC. It yields the protein CASSSPHGTGRQETQYF.

The genes are TRBV7-2 and TRBJ1-6, with D hard to call. The V gene lost 1 base and the J gene lost 0 bases, with 13 bases spanning the gap. The CDR3 runs 18 residues. CDR1 and CDR2 from the germline V gene are SGHTA and FQGNSA. This chain's CDR3 is CASSLVHGGSSYNSPLHF. The CDR3 DNA is TGTGCCAGCAGCTTAGTTCACGGCGGTAGCTCCTATAATTCACCCCTCCACTTT.

V is TRBV9 and J is TRBJ2-1; 7 nucleotides line up with TRBD2. The V and J ends lost 2 bases and 2 bases, in that order; junction bases with no gene match: 4. The CDR3 has 15 residues. The V gene's germline CDR1 is SGDLS and CDR2 YYNGEE. In DNA, the CDR3 is TGTGCCAGCAGCGTCGGGGGAGGGCCCTACAATGAGCAGTTCTTC. Encoded protein: CASSVGGGPYNEQFF.

The chain combines TRBV3-1 (or the pseudogene TRBV3-2) with TRBJ1-2; tentative D call: TRBD1 (6 bases). This CDR3 comprises 15 residues. Germline V gives CDR1 LGHDT, CDR2 YNNKEL (reference sequence). V was clipped by 6 bases and J by 5 bases, with 19 bases between them. DNA for the CDR3: TGTGCCAGCAGAGAAGCACAAGGGGGTGGATATGGCTACACCTTC. Residues: CASREAQGGGYGYTF.

The genes are TRBV3-1 (or the pseudogene TRBV3-2) and TRBJ2-7, with 10 bases identical to TRBD1. This CDR3 is 16 amino acids long. V gave up 0 bases and J gave up 2 bases; unmatched junction bases: 4. In germline, CDR1 is LGHDT, CDR2 YNNKEL (reference sequence). CDR3 sequence reads: CASSQDPGQGTYEQYF. The CDR3, as DNA: TGTGCCAGCAGCCAAGACCCGGGACAGGGGACCTACGAGCAGTACTTC.

This clone has a handful of counts. Other nucleotide sequences from this sample produce the same CDR3. The chain employs TRBV5-1 and TRBJ2-7; D might be TRBD1 (5 bases). In germline, CDR1 is SGHRS, CDR2 YFSETQ. The CDR3 is made up of 13 amino acids. V shed 3 bases and J shed 0 bases, with 7 bases lying between them. This chain's CDR3 is CASSSDSSYEQYF. The CDR3 nucleotides are TGCGCCAGCAGCTCCGACAGCTCCTACGAGCAGTACTTC.

The V call is TRBV12-3 or TRBV12-4, the J call TRBJ1-5; D ambiguous. V dropped 1 base and J dropped 6 bases, with 4 bases sitting between them. This CDR3 is 12 amino acids long. This chain's CDR3 is CASSLGGQPQHF. In nucleotides, the CDR3 is TGTGCCAGCAGTTTAGGAGGTCAGCCCCAGCATTTT.

CDR3 in DNA: TGTGCCAGCAGAAGACAGAATAGGAACTATGGCTACACCTTC. It encodes CASRRQNRNYGYTF. V and J are TRBV28 and TRBJ1-2; tentative D call: TRBD1 (5 bases). The V gene lost 6 bases and the J gene lost 2 bases, with 13 bases spanning the gap. The CDR3 covers 14 residues. From germline, CDR1 is MDHEN and CDR2 SYDVKM.

With regard to this clone: At the DNA level, this CDR3 is encoded by other sequences in the same sample as well. The chain employs TRBV6-5 and TRBJ2-7; D is possibly TRBD1 (5 bases). The germline gives CDR1 MNHEY, CDR2 SVGAGI. The CDR3 covers 13 residues. The V end lost 3 bases, the J end lost 3 bases, and 9 bases lay between the germline ends. CDR3 nucleotide sequence: TGTGCCAGCAGTTATGACAGCCACTACGAGCAGTACTTC. Protein: CASSYDSHYEQYF.

This clone was picked up one time. V is TRBV9 and J is TRBJ2-5; 9 bases line up with TRBD2. Trimming cost V 3 bases and J 1 base; bases outside gene matches: 7. Germline V gives CDR1 SGDLS, CDR2 YYNGEE. The CDR3 length is 16 residues. In DNA form, the CDR3 reads TGTGCCAGCAGCGGACCGGGACTAGCTCGCCAAGAGACCCAGTACTTC. Translated, it gives CASSGPGLARQETQYF.

V usage is TRBV5-1 and J usage is TRBJ2-7; 11 bases are a match to TRBD2. Looked up from germline, CDR1 is SGHRS and CDR2 is YFSETQ. J lost 1 base, V lost 0 bases, and 9 bases had no gene match. This CDR3 has 18 amino acids. The DNA of the CDR3 is TGCGCCAGCAGCTTGGGTGGGACTAGCGGAGTTCAGTCCTACGAGCAGTACTTC. It is translated as CASSLGGTSGVQSYEQYF.

This clone was observed a few times. Other DNA sequences in this sample translate to the same CDR3. The rearrangement links TRBV18 to TRBJ2-7; TRBD2 is a possible D gene (6 bases). In germline, CDR1 is KGHSH, CDR2 LQKENI. Between the trimmed V and J ends, which lost 3 bases and 0 bases, there was a span of 12 bases. The CDR3 loop spans 15 amino acids. The CDR3 sequence is CASSPPAGSSYEQYF. The CDR3 bases are TGTGCCAGCTCACCCCCCGCGGGGAGCTCCTACGAGCAGTACTTC.

V and J are TRBV5-6 and TRBJ2-7; the D gene is possibly TRBD1 (5 bases). The CDR3 is 16 residues long. From germline, CDR1 is SGHDT and CDR2 YYEEEE. V dropped 0 bases and J dropped 5 bases, with 18 bases sitting between them. CDR3 loop: CASSLANAGLFNEQYF. In nucleotides, the CDR3 is TGTGCCAGCAGCTTGGCCAACGCAGGGTTGTTCAACGAGCAGTACTTC.